Sequencing of this TCR beta chain was carried out in a study of T-cell reconstitution after alpha-beta-depleted transplantation in children. Unique molecular identifiers were incorporated during preparation of the TCRbeta library. TCRdb reprocessed the PCR reads via MiXCR and lists one record per CDR3 protein. The sample has about 270,000 distinct CDR3 sequences; almost 10% are singletons. This clonotype has more than one count but fewer than ten. Sequenced material: PBMCs from the stem cell graft donor, taken from the stem cell graft. The receptor was derived from a human donor who donated a stem cell graft to a child with SCID.

CDR3 region: CASRRRDSYEQYF. CDR3 bases: TGTGCCAGCAGACGCCGGGACAGCTACGAGCAGTACTTC. The chain links TRBV14 to TRBJ2-7; the match to TRBD1 covers 7 bases. Per germline, CDR1 SGHDN and CDR2 FVKESK. The ends lost 6 bases at V and 3 bases at J; junction bases unmatched: 5. CDR3 length: 13 amino acids.